Listed below are T cell receptor beta chains from one sample, sequenced in a study of T cell responses to AZD1222 COVID-19 vaccine. Clones were sequenced by immunoSEQ multiplex PCR, and TCRdb holds only the in-frame ones, with some missing. Seen here are approximately 110,000 clones, over 75% observed once, and the top ten hold about 10%. Sample: peripheral blood, taken on day 0 of AZD1222 vaccination. Receptor source: an adult in good health. Each CDR3 is given with its conserved first and last residue. Fields, in order: CDR3 length, clone size, V gene, J gene, CDR3 protein. Part of the rows lack a size; the others show once, few, many or a class for expanded clones.

14	.	TRBV5-1	TRBJ2-5	CASSLVGPGETQYF
13	few	TRBV2	TRBJ2-3	CASTGDRGDTQYF
16	once	TRBV5-8	TRBJ2-1	CASSLEQGADYNEQFF
16	.	TRBV13	TRBJ2-1	CASSPLAASSYNEQFF
15	.	TRBV7-6	TRBJ2-1	CASSLDSDSYNEQFF
15	.	TRBV14	TRBJ1-2	CASSQGHPRNYGYTF
12	few	TRBV6-5	TRBJ2-2	CATRRATGELFF
15	.	TRBV2	TRBJ2-1	CASSSTGADYNEQFF
14	.	TRBV7-8	TRBJ1-2	CASSLPDSRYGYTF
14	.	TRBV11-2	TRBJ2-2	CASSPDSSTGELFF
11	.	TRBV20-1	TRBJ1-1	CSGSRDTEAFF
14	.	TRBV5-4	TRBJ2-7	CASSRLAGSYEQYF
13	.	TRBV12-3/TRBV12-4	TRBJ2-5	CASSLLRRETQYF
17	.	TRBV12-5	TRBJ2-3	CASGSPHSVSSTDTQYF
13	.	TRBV28	TRBJ2-7	CASSLNPGYEQYF
15	.	TRBV30	TRBJ2-3	CAWSVGSLRPDTQYF
13	.	TRBV5-4	TRBJ2-7	CASSSATGGEQYF
12	.	TRBV2	TRBJ2-1	CASSGVLNEQFF
14	.	TRBV3-1/TRBV3-2	TRBJ1-2	CASSHYGDGYGYTF
13	.	TRBV28	TRBJ1-3	CASSRGSGNTIYF
12	.	TRBV9	TRBJ2-3	CASSVRSDTQYF
13	.	TRBV6-5	TRBJ2-7	CASNYPGAYEQYF
13	.	TRBV11-3	TRBJ2-7	CASSLNGGYEQYF
15	.	TRBV19	TRBJ2-7	CASSIAEGHSYEQYF
12	.	TRBV10-3	TRBJ2-7	CAISPQGGEQYF
15	.	TRBV11-3	TRBJ2-1	CASSLRGTAGNEQFF
14	.	TRBV30	TRBJ2-7	CAWSVQMSAYEQYF
15	.	TRBV7-9	TRBJ1-3	CASSLASFSGNTIYF
15	.	TRBV27	TRBJ1-6	CASSFGTGWNSPLHF
12	.	TRBV28	TRBJ2-5	CASSFTGRVGYF
14	.	TRBV2	TRBJ2-7	CASSFSVSTYEQYF
15	.	TRBV27	TRBJ1-1	CASSLDGRRETEAFF